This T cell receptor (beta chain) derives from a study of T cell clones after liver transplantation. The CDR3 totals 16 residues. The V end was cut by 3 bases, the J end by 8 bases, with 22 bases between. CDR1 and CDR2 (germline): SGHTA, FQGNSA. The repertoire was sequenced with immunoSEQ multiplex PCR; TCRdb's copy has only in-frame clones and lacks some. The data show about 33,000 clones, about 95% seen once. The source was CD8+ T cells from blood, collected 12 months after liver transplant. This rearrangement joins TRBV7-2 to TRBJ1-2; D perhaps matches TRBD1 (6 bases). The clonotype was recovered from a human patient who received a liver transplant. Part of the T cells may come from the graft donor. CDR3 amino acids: CASSFASGGATQGYTF. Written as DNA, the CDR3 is TGTGCCAGCAGCTTCGCCAGTGGGGGGGCGACTCAGGGCTACACCTTC.